A selection of T cell receptor beta chains follows, all from one sample in a study of T cells in Graves' hyperthyroidism and ophthalmopathy. From the multiplex PCR reads, TCRdb called clonotypes with MiXCR, one entry per CDR3 protein. The table lists fewer than 750,000 distinct CDR3 sequences, about 15% of them singletons. What was sequenced was blood. The receptors were sampled from a woman aged 50 to 65 with Graves' ophthalmopathy. Both conserved end residues are part of each CDR3. D genes are given only for firm matches. Not every row has a clone size; where given, it reads once, few, many or a size class.

j_gene	d_gene	abundance	v_gene	CDR3nt	CDR3aa
TRBJ2-1	NA	few	TRBV28	TGTGCCAGCAACTCAGGGACCTCGGGGCAGTTCTTC	CASNSGTSGQFF
TRBJ1-6	TRBD1	many	TRBV5-1	TGCGCCAGCAGCTTGGCCGACAGGGTGGCTTCACCCCTCCACTTT	CASSLADRVASPLHF
TRBJ2-5	NA	many	TRBV11-3	TGTGCCAGCAGCCCGGGCAGGGACGAGACCCAGTACTTC	CASSPGRDETQYF
TRBJ2-1	TRBD2	many	TRBV7-9	TGTGCCAGCAGCCCTAAGGCTAGCGGGAGGGGTAATGAGCAGTTCTTC	CASSPKASGRGNEQFF
TRBJ1-2	NA	few	TRBV19	TGTGCCAGTAGTATTGAGGCGCAGCGAGCTAACTATGGCTACACCTTC	CASSIEAQRANYGYTF
TRBJ2-1	NA	many	TRBV5-6	TGTGCCAGCAGCGCGGGAGGACAGGGGTCCTACAATGAGCAGTTCTTC	CASSAGGQGSYNEQFF
TRBJ1-3	NA	many	TRBV24-1	TGTGCCACCAGTGATGGCGGGGCAGTTGGAAACACCATATATTTT	CATSDGGAVGNTIYF
TRBJ2-1	NA	few	TRBV7-6	TGTGCCAGCACCCCCACACCCTTTCTGGACAAAACCTACAATGAGCAGTTCTTC	CASTPTPFLDKTYNEQFF
TRBJ1-5	NA	many	TRBV2	TGTGCCAGCAGCGGGACAAATCAGCCCCAGCATTTT	CASSGTNQPQHF
TRBJ2-1	NA	NA	TRBV12-5	TGTGCTAGTGGTTTGAGGTTGTGGGAAGCGAAGTCCTACAATGAGCAGTTCTTC	CASGLRLWEAKSYNEQFF
TRBJ2-1	NA	many	TRBV11-2	TGTGCCAGCAGCCTCTCCAATACAGACTACGTTGAGCAGTTCTTC	CASSLSNTDYVEQFF
TRBJ2-3	TRBD2	many	TRBV7-9	TGTGCCAGCAGCTCCAAACTAGCGGGAGCTCGAGATACGCAGTATTTT	CASSSKLAGARDTQYF
TRBJ1-1	NA	many	TRBV24-1	TGTGCCACCAGTGATTCGGGCCGGGGCTCGATGAACACTGAAGCTTTCTTT	CATSDSGRGSMNTEAFF
TRBJ1-3	NA	few	TRBV28	TGTGCCAGCGGCCGGTCGGGAAACACCATATATTTT	CASGRSGNTIYF
TRBJ2-1	TRBD1	many	TRBV3-1	TGTGCCAGCAGCCAAGGGAAAACAGGGGGCTCCTACAATGAGCAGTTCTTC	CASSQGKTGGSYNEQFF
TRBJ2-2	NA	many	TRBV24-1	TGTGCCACCAGTGATCGGACAATCGAGTTGAACACCGGGGAGCTGTTTTTT	CATSDRTIELNTGELFF
TRBJ2-3	NA	many	TRBV20-1	TGCAGTGCTAGAGCCGTGCTCACAGATACGCAGTATTTT	CSARAVLTDTQYF
TRBJ2-7	TRBD2	few	TRBV12-5	TGTGCTAGTGGAAATACAGGGACTAGCAGGAACTTC	CASGNTGTSRNF
TRBJ1-2	TRBD1	few	TRBV20-1	TGCAGTGTTCCGCGACAGGGTAACTATGGCTACACCTTC	CSVPRQGNYGYTF
TRBJ2-5	NA	many	TRBV10-2	TGCGCCAGCAGTGTACGGCAAGAGACCCAGTACTTC	CASSVRQETQYF
TRBJ2-7	NA	many	TRBV3-1	TGTGCCAGCAGCCAAGAGTGGGGGAACGAGCAGTACTTC	CASSQEWGNEQYF
TRBJ2-3	NA	many	TRBV2	TGTGCCAGCAGGTCCAGGGGCGCAGATACGCAGTATTTT	CASRSRGADTQYF
TRBJ2-1	NA	many	TRBV20-1	TGCAGTGCTATAAACACCGACAATGAGCAGTTCTTC	CSAINTDNEQFF
TRBJ2-1	NA	many	TRBV7-2	TGTGCCAGCAGCACGGGAGTCACGCTATCAGAGCAGTTCTTC	CASSTGVTLSEQFF
TRBJ2-1	NA	NA	TRBV12-3/TRBV12-4	TGTGCCAGCAAGCCTCTGAGCGGTTTGAACAATGAGCAGTTCTTC	CASKPLSGLNNEQFF
TRBJ2-1	TRBD2	many	TRBV5-1	TGCGCCAGCAGCCGACTAGCGGGAGGGTTCAATGAGCAGTTCTTC	CASSRLAGGFNEQFF
TRBJ2-7	NA	NA	TRBV20-1	TGCAGTGCTAGGGGCAATAGGGACACTCTCGAGCAGTACTTC	CSARGNRDTLEQYF
TRBJ1-1	TRBD1	NA	TRBV29-1	TGCAGCGTTGAAGTACAGGGGGCTCGGACTGAAGCTTTCTTT	CSVEVQGARTEAFF
TRBJ1-3	NA	many	TRBV11-2	TGTGCCAGCAGCATAACTCGGAGCTCTGGAAACACCATATATTTT	CASSITRSSGNTIYF
TRBJ2-1	NA	NA	TRBV6-1	TGTGCCAGCGGTAGCGAGAATGAGCAGTTCTTC	CASGSENEQFF
TRBJ2-7	NA	many	TRBV10-3	TGTGCCATCAGTGAGTCGAACTCTCTTTACTACGAGCAGTACTTC	CAISESNSLYYEQYF
TRBJ1-1	NA	many	TRBV5-1	TGCGCCAGCAGCTTGGGGCTTCGACTTACGGGACTCTACTCTGAAGCTTTCTTT	CASSLGLRLTGLYSEAFF
TRBJ1-2	NA	many	TRBV24-1	TGTGCCACCAGTGATCGGGACACAGGCAACTATGGCTACACCTTC	CATSDRDTGNYGYTF
TRBJ2-4	NA	NA	TRBV19	TGTGCCAGTAGTATCGGCAGGGATCGAGGCATTCAGTACTTC	CASSIGRDRGIQYF
TRBJ2-7	TRBD1	many	TRBV7-2	TGTGCCAGCAGCCGGGGACAGGGCATCTACGAGCAGTACTTC	CASSRGQGIYEQYF
TRBJ2-5	NA	many	TRBV10-3	TGTGCCATCAGTGGGGTCGGAGAGACCCAGTACTTC	CAISGVGETQYF
TRBJ2-1	TRBD1	many	TRBV24-1	TGTGCCACCGGGGACAGAAACTACAATGAGCAGTTCTTC	CATGDRNYNEQFF
TRBJ2-7	NA	many	TRBV27	TGTGCCAGCAGTTTAGGGTCGAAAGTTAGGGAGCAGTACTTC	CASSLGSKVREQYF
TRBJ1-6	NA	few	TRBV4-1	TGCGCCAGCAGCCGAGAGGGGTTCTCATCCTATAATTCACCCCTCCACTTT	CASSREGFSSYNSPLHF
TRBJ1-1	NA	many	TRBV19	TGTGCCAGTAGTATACAAGGGACGGGGAACACTGAAGCTTTCTTT	CASSIQGTGNTEAFF
TRBJ2-4	NA	many	TRBV28	TGTGCCAGCAGTGAGGGGGTCAAAAACATTCAGTACTTC	CASSEGVKNIQYF
TRBJ2-7	TRBD2	NA	TRBV4-2	TGTGCCAGCAGCCAAACGTATCAGCGGGAGGCCTACGAGCAGTACTTC	CASSQTYQREAYEQYF
TRBJ2-1	TRBD2	many	TRBV6-1	TGTGCCAGCAAGCGGGAGGGCCCCTTCGGGAATGAGCAGTTCTTC	CASKREGPFGNEQFF
TRBJ1-2	TRBD1	NA	TRBV19	TGTGCCAGTAGTGTCGGGACAGTCAATAACTATGGCTACACCTTC	CASSVGTVNNYGYTF
TRBJ1-4	NA	many	TRBV9	TGTGCCAGCAGCGACCCGGGCAAACTGTTTTTT	CASSDPGKLFF
TRBJ2-7	TRBD1	many	TRBV6-5	TGTGCCAGCAGAGGCCGGACAGGGAGAATCCACGAGCAGTACTTC	CASRGRTGRIHEQYF
TRBJ2-7	NA	few	TRBV29-1	TGCAGCGTCCGGGACGGAGCCTACGAGCAGTACTTC	CSVRDGAYEQYF
TRBJ1-4	NA	NA	TRBV19	TGTGCCAGTAGTGGAGGGAGAGGTGAAAAACTGTTTTTT	CASSGGRGEKLFF
TRBJ2-7	NA	few	TRBV4-1	TGCGCCAGCAGCCAAGATGTGGGAAACGAGCAGTACTTC	CASSQDVGNEQYF
TRBJ2-4	TRBD1	NA	TRBV7-9	TGTGCCAGCAGCTTAAAGGGGAGGGGGACAGGGTCAAAAGCCAAAAACATTCAGTGCTTC	CASSLKGRGTGSKAKNIQCF
TRBJ2-3	TRBD1	few	TRBV19	TGTGCCAGTAGTATGGGGACAGGGAGGAGTAGCGGGCTCCGGGGAGATACGCAGTATTTT	CASSMGTGRSSGLRGDTQYF
TRBJ2-7	TRBD2	NA	TRBV28	TGTGCCAGCAGTTTAATTTATACTAGCGGGAGCCCCTCCTACGAGCAGTACTTC	CASSLIYTSGSPSYEQYF
TRBJ2-1	NA	NA	TRBV10-3	TGTGCCATCAGTGCAGGGCTTGGAGGTTCCTACAATGAGCAGTTCTTC	CAISAGLGGSYNEQFF
TRBJ1-1	NA	NA	TRBV28	TGTGCCAGCAGTCCCTCAGGGACCGAGAGGAACACTGAAGCTTTCTTT	CASSPSGTERNTEAFF
TRBJ2-3	NA	NA	TRBV6-2/TRBV6-3	TGTGCCAGCAGTCTCCGGGGCCAAAGGCCAGATACGCAGTATTTT	CASSLRGQRPDTQYF
TRBJ2-1	NA	many	TRBV7-2	TGTGCCAGCAGCTTAGCGCTGGGTCTAGCGTTCTACAATGAGCAGTTCTTC	CASSLALGLAFYNEQFF
TRBJ1-1	NA	many	TRBV14	TGTGCCAGCAGCCCCCCATTTAGATCGGGGGGGATTGAAGCTTTCTTT	CASSPPFRSGGIEAFF